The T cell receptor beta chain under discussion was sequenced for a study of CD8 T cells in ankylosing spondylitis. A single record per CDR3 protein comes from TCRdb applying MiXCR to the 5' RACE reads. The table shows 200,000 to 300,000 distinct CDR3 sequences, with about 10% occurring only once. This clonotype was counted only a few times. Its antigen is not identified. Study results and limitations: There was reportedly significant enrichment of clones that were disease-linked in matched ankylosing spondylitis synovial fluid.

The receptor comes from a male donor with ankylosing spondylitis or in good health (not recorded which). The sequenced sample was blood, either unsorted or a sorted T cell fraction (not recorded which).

CDR3 region: CASSNPGQGMDGYTF. The CDR3 coding sequence is TGTGCCAGCAGTAATCCGGGACAGGGGATGGATGGCTACACCTTC. The chain employs TRBV21-1 and TRBJ1-2; the DNA was not compared with TRBD1, the D call given in the table. TRBV21-1 is a pseudogene. The CDR3 is 15 amino acids.